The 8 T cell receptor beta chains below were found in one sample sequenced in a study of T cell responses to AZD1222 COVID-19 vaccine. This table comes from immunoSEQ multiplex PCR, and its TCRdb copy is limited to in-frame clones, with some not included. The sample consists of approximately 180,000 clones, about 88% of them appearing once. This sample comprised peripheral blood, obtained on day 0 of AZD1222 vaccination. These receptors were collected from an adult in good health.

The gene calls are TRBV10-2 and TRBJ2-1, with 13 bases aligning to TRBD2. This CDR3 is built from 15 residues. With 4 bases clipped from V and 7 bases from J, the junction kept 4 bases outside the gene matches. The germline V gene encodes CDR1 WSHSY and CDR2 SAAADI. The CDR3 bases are TGCGCCAGCAGTGTCCGGACTAGCGGGAGAAATGAGCAGTTCTTC. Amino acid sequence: CASSVRTSGRNEQFF.

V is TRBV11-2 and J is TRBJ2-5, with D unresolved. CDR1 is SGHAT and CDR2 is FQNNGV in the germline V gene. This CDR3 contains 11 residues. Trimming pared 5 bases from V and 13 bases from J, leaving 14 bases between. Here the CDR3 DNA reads TGTGCCAGCAGCCCCAAGGAGTTCTTGTACTTC. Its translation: CASSPKEFLYF.

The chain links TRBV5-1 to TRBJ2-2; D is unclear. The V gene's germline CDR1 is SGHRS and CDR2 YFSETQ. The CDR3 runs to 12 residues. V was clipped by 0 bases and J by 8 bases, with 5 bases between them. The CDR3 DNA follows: TGCGCCAGCAGCTTGGCTGCGGGGGAGCTGTTTTTT. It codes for CASSLAAGELFF.

The CDR3 DNA follows: TGTGCCAGCGGACTAGCGGGAGGCACCCAGTACTTC. Its protein product is CASGLAGGTQYF. This chain joins TRBV2 and TRBJ2-5; 14 bases are a match to TRBD2. J lost 8 bases, V lost 8 bases, and 1 base had no gene match. Germline values: CDR1 SNHLY, CDR2 FYNNEI. The CDR3 has 12 amino acids.

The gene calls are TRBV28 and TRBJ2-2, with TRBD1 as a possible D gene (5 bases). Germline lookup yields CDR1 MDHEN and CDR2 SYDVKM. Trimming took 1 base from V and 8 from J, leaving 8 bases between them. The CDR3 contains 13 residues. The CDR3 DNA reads TGTGCCAGCAGTTTATATGGGGCTGGGGAGCTGTTTTTT. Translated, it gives CASSLYGAGELFF.

This CDR3 reads CASGGSPNEKLFF. For the CDR3, the DNA is TGTGCCAGCGGCGGCTCGCCCAATGAAAAACTGTTTTTT. This chain joins TRBV3-1 (or the pseudogene TRBV3-2) and TRBJ1-4; D is unresolved. Germline CDR1 is LGHDT and CDR2 is YNNKEL (reference sequence). Between the trimmed V and J ends, which lost 8 bases and 5 bases, there was a span of 12 bases. The CDR3 length is 13 residues.

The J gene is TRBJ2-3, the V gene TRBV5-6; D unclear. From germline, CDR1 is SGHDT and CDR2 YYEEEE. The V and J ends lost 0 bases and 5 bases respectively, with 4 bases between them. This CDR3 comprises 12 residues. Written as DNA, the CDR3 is TGTGCCAGCAGCTTGGCGGGAGATACGCAGTATTTT. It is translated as CASSLAGDTQYF.

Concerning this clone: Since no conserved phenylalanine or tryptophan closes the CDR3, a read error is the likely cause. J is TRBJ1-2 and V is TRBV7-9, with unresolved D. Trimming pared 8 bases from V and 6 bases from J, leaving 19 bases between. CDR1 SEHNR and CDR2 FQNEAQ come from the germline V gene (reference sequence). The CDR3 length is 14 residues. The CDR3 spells CASGSTFQTHGYTS. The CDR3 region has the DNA TGTGCCAGCGGATCTACCTTCCAGACCCATGGCTACACCTCC.